The following is a TCR beta chain sequence with its context. Antigen: not known. The data were obtained in a study of T cells in Graves' hyperthyroidism and ophthalmopathy. Regarding the study as a whole: Most clonotypes expanded in the thyroid (above 0.001) were also present in blood. Separation of ophthalmopathy from stable hyperthyroidism was achieved by a 13 V-J model.

Hyperthyroidism had been newly diagnosed in patients aged 18 to 65, and its duration was under 2 months. Uncontrolled infection, other autoimmune disease, pregnancy or lactation barred patients from enrollment. Amplification targeted TCR beta CDR3 regions from RNA transcripts. A first-round RT-PCR of the TCR CDR3 used the HTBI primer set. One entry per CDR3 protein, called by TCRdb with MiXCR from the multiplex PCR reads. The sample records 200,000 to 250,000 distinct CDR3 sequences, about a sixth being singletons. Trimming shortened V by 4 bases and J by 5 bases, and 8 bases separated the two germline ends. The CDR3 extends over 13 amino acids. The germline gives CDR1 SNHLY, CDR2 FYNNEI.

The TCR comes from a woman between 45 and 60 years old with Graves' hyperthyroidism. The genes are TRBV2 and TRBJ2-2, with a tentative D call TRBD1 (5 bases). The sample consisted of blood. The CDR3 reads CASSGQGTGELFF. The DNA for the CDR3 is TGTGCCAGCAGTGGGCAGGGTACCGGGGAGCTGTTTTTT.